A selection of T cell receptor beta chains follows, all from one sample in a study of blood T cell repertoires in COVID-19. Sequencing was performed with immunoSEQ multiplex PCR; in TCRdb, only in-frame clones are kept and a portion is missing. The profile shows 350,000 or so clones, 80% to 95% of them singletons. The specimen sequenced was PBMCs or T cells enriched from blood (not recorded which). These receptors were taken from a young woman who had recovered from COVID-19. The CDR3 runs from the conserved cysteine through the conserved F or W. Each record gives: J gene, V gene, CDR3 protein.

J: TRBJ2-7; V: TRBV7-9; CDR3: CASSLSRSSGGSYEQYF
J: TRBJ1-5; V: TRBV6-2/TRBV6-3; CDR3: CASSLTGISNQPQHF
J: TRBJ2-7; V: TRBV2; CDR3: CASSESGGSYEQYF
J: TRBJ2-7; V: TRBV19; CDR3: CATQGARGQGAYEQYF
J: TRBJ2-5; V: TRBV6-2/TRBV6-3; CDR3: CASSALGTQYF
J: TRBJ2-1; V: TRBV4-1; CDR3: CASSQVNNNEQFF
J: TRBJ1-3; V: TRBV4-3; CDR3: CASSQGHSSGNTIYF
J: TRBJ2-3; V: TRBV3-1/TRBV3-2; CDR3: CASSQDGARTDTQYF
J: TRBJ1-1; V: TRBV12-3/TRBV12-4; CDR3: CASGATENTEAFF
J: TRBJ2-5; V: TRBV2; CDR3: CASSVAETQYF
J: TRBJ1-2; V: TRBV10-2; CDR3: CASSVTGPQNYGYTF
J: TRBJ1-2; V: TRBV28; CDR3: CAAIGRDRETRGYGYTF
J: TRBJ1-5; V: TRBV28; CDR3: CASVGQFNQPQHF
J: TRBJ1-2; V: TRBV6-1; CDR3: CASSEGEKSGYTF
J: TRBJ2-7; V: TRBV24-1; CDR3: CATSDLGCGGTRGEQYF
J: TRBJ2-7; V: TRBV11-3; CDR3: CASSFGQGASSSSYEQYF
J: TRBJ1-3; V: TRBV19; CDR3: CASSMTGQGHSGNTIYF
J: TRBJ2-7; V: TRBV19; CDR3: CASIEGQSHEQYF